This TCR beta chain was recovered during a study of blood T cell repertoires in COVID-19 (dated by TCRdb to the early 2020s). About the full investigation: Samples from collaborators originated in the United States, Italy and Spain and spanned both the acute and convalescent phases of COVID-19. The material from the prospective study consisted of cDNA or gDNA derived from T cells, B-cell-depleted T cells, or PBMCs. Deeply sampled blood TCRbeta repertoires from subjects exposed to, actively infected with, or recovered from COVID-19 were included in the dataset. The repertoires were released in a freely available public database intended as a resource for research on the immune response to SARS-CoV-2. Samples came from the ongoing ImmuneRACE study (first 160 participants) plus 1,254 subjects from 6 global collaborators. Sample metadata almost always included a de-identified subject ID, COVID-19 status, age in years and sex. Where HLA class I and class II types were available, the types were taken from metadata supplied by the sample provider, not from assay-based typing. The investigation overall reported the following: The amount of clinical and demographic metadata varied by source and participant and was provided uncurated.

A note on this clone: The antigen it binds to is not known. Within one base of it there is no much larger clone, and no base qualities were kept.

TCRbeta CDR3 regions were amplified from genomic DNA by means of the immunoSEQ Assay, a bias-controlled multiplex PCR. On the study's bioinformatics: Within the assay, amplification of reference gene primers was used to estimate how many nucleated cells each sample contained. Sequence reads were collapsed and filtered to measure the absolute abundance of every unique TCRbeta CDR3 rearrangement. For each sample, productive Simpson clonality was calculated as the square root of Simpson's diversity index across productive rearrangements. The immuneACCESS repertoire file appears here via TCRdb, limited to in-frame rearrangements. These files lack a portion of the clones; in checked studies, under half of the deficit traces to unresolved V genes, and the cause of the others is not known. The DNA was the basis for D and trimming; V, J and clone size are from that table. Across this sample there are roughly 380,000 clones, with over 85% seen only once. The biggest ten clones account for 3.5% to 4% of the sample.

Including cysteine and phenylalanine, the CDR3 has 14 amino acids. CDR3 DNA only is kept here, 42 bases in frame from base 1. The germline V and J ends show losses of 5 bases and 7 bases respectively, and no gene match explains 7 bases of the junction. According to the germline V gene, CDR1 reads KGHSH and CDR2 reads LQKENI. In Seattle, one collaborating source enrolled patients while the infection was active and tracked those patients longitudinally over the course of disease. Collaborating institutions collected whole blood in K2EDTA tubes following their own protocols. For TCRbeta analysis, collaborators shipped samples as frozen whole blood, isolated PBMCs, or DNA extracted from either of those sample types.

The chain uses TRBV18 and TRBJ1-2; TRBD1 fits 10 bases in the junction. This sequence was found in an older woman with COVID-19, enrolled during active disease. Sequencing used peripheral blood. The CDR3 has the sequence CASSVTGGWRGYTF. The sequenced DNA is TGTGCCAGCTCAGTGACAGGGGGCTGGCGTGGCTACACCTTC.